This T cell receptor (beta chain) was identified in a study of read filtering for tumor transcriptome and immune sequencing. The overall study: Mean patient age was approximately 66 years, range about 45 to 85; around 17 male, more than 11 female. By R-ISS, stages I, II and III held approximately 8, 16 and 7 patients.

Molecular barcoded adaptors covering alpha/delta and beta/gamma chains were used on approximately 400 ng RNA. Each CDR3 protein gets one entry after TCRdb re-called the reads with MiXCR. The sample comprises over 90,000 distinct CDR3 sequences, about a fifth of which are singletons, and about 10% rests with the top ten. The CDR3 has 14 residues. CDR1 and CDR2 (germline): SGDLS, YYNGEE. Comments on this clonotype: It may be a read error: a sequence one base away is much more abundant.

The sequence was collected from a donor at least 40 years old with multiple myeloma. Sequencing used a population of CD138-negative cells sorted from bone marrow. The rearrangement joins TRBV9 to TRBJ2-3, with D tentatively TRBD2 (5 bases). The CDR3 DNA reads as TGTGCCAGCAGCGTACGGGGAATCACAGATACGCGGTATTTT. It is translated as CASSVRGITDTRYF.